The 19 T cell receptor beta chains below were found in one sample sequenced in a study of T cell repertoires in cytomegalovirus infection. TCRdb itself ran the reads through MiXCR, one entry per CDR3 protein. The sample shows around 900,000 distinct CDR3 sequences, around 30% of them seen only once. No antigens are known for them. Sample: cultured CD8+ T cells from PBMCs, taken from culture after CMV antigen stimulation. These receptor sequences come from a human donor in good health (CMV status not recorded). Some clones in this sample may be carry-over from other donors' samples.

On this clonotype itself: This likely stems from a read error, as it lies one base from a far larger clone. The J gene is TRBJ1-1, the V gene TRBV7-6; D ambiguous. The CDR3 length is 13 residues. Germline lookup yields CDR1 SGHVS and CDR2 FNYEAQ. Trimming took 1 base from V and 3 from J, leaving 6 bases between them. CDR3 protein: CASSLGEHTEAFF. CDR3 nucleotide sequence: TGTGCCAGCAGCTTAGGGGAGCACACTGAAGCTTTCTTT.

The rearrangement joins TRBV28 to TRBJ1-1; possibly TRBD1 for D (6 bases). This CDR3 comprises 16 residues. Trimming cost V 3 bases and J 5 bases, with 19 bases left between them. CDR1 is MDHEN, CDR2 SYDVKM, per germline. For the CDR3, the DNA is TGTGCCAGCAGTTTCTTACAAATCAGGGGTCAGACTGAAGCTTTCTTT. Its translation: CASSFLQIRGQTEAFF. Using reference TRBV28 and TRBJ1-1 for the parts outside the CDR3, the full variable domain is DVKVTQSSRYLVKRTGEKVFLECVQDMDHENMFWYRQDPGLGLRLIYFSYDVKMKEKGDIPEGYSVSREKKERFSLILESASTNQTSMYLCASSFLQIRGQTEAFFGQGTRLTVV.

The chain links TRBV7-6 to TRBJ2-2; D is uncertain. The V gene's germline CDR1 is SGHVS and CDR2 FNYEAQ. Trimming took 5 bases from V and 0 from J, leaving 10 bases between them. The CDR3 sequence is 15 residues long. The CDR3 region has the DNA TGTGCCAGCAGCGGGTTGCCGACGAACACCGGGGAGCTGTTTTTT. This codes for CASSGLPTNTGELFF.

The V call is TRBV20-1, the J call TRBJ1-1; weak D call: TRBD1 (6 bases). Germline V gene sequence: CDR1 DFQATT, CDR2 SNEGSKA (reference sequence). This CDR3 is 13 amino acids long. Trimming cost V 5 bases and J 0 bases, with 10 bases left between them. As DNA, the CDR3 is TGCAGTGCTGGGGGGGCCCTGAACACTGAAGCTTTCTTT. Amino acids: CSAGGALNTEAFF.

The chain links TRBV4-1 to TRBJ2-1, with D possibly matching TRBD1 (6 bases). V was clipped by 0 bases and J by 3 bases, with 9 bases between them. The CDR3 is 15 amino acids. Germline-derived CDR1 and CDR2 are MGHRA and YSYEKL. DNA of the CDR3: TGCGCCAGCAGCCAAGACAGGGGCGACTACAATGAGCAGTTCTTC. It encodes CASSQDRGDYNEQFF.

Comments on this clonotype: The junction departs from the called germline gene at one end, perhaps through a read error. The CDR3 DNA reads as TGTACTAGTGGTTTGCCCGGACAGCACGGAAACATTCAGTACTTC. It codes for CTSGLPGQHGNIQYF. The gene calls are TRBV12-5 and TRBJ2-4; the D gene is possibly TRBD1 (6 bases). The germline gives CDR1 LGHNT, CDR2 FRNRAP. The CDR3 is 15 amino acids.

This clonotype was picked up many times. V and J are TRBV27 and TRBJ1-1; tentative D call: TRBD1 (5 bases). Germline-derived CDR1 and CDR2 are MNHEY and SMNVEV (reference sequence). Trimming left V 6 bases short and J 0 bases short, with 11 bases between. The CDR3 extends over 14 amino acids. The DNA for the CDR3 is TGTGCCAGCAGCAGGGACTCAATGAACACTGAAGCTTTCTTT. It translates to CASSRDSMNTEAFF.

The chain has TRBV15 and TRBJ2-4; D may be TRBD2 (6 bases). The CDR3 length is 15 residues. V was trimmed by 0 bases and J by 2 bases, leaving 8 bases between them. Germline assignment: CDR1 LNHNV and CDR2 YYDKDF (reference sequence). For the CDR3, the DNA is TGTGCCACCAGCAGAGACGGGGGACCCAAAAACATTCAGTACTTC. It codes for CATSRDGGPKNIQYF.

The V gene is TRBV7-2, the J gene TRBJ2-2; 10 bases agree with TRBD1. CDR3 length: 15 residues. Trimming cost V 6 bases and J 7 bases; bases outside gene matches: 8. Germline V CDR1 and CDR2: SGHTA, FQGNSA. CDR3 amino acids: CASRPTGGFVGELFF. CDR3 DNA: TGTGCCAGCAGACCGACAGGGGGCTTCGTCGGGGAGCTGTTTTTT. The whole variable domain, remainder taken from reference TRBV7-2 and TRBJ2-2, is GAGVSQSPSNKVTEKGKDVELRCDPISGHTALYWYRQSLGQGLEFLIYFQGNSAPDKSGLPSDRFSAERTGGSVSTLTIQRTQQEDSAVYLCASRPTGGFVGELFFGEGSRLTVL.

Here the CDR3 DNA reads TGTGCCAGCACCTTCGGGACAGACTATGGCTACACCTTC. It specifies CASTFGTDYGYTF. The chain is built from TRBV4-2 and TRBJ1-2; TRBD1 aligns across 7 bases. CDR1 LGHNA and CDR2 YNFKEQ come from the germline V gene. The CDR3 covers 13 residues. Unmatched junction bases numbered 5, after V lost 7 bases and J lost 3 bases.

In its sample, this clonotype was seen many times. The chain has TRBV7-6 and TRBJ2-1, with TRBD2 matching over 9 bases. The CDR3 is 16 residues long. From germline, CDR1 is SGHVS and CDR2 FNYEAQ. With 0 bases clipped from V and 2 bases from J, the junction kept 2 bases outside the gene matches. This CDR3 is CASSLAGGGAYNEQFF. The CDR3 nucleotides read TGTGCCAGCAGCTTAGCAGGCGGGGGGGCCTACAATGAGCAGTTCTTC. Using reference TRBV7-6 and TRBJ2-1 for the parts outside the CDR3, the full variable domain is GAGVSQSPRYKVTKRGQDVALRCDPISGHVSLYWYRQALGQGPEFLTYFNYEAQQDKSGLPNDRFSAERPEGSISTLTIQRTEQRDSAMYRCASSLAGGGAYNEQFFGPGTRLTVL.

This clonotype was found many times. This rearrangement joins TRBV7-8 to TRBJ1-5; D is ambiguous. Per the germline V gene, CDR1 is SGHVS and CDR2 is FQNEAQ. Trimming took 5 bases from V and 7 from J, leaving 9 bases between them. The CDR3 has 12 amino acids. Here the CDR3 reads CASSPSSQPQHF. The CDR3 coding sequence is TGTGCCAGCAGCCCCAGCAGCCAGCCCCAGCATTTT.

This chain links TRBV27 with TRBJ2-7, with 10 bases fitting TRBD1. After removal of 3 bases from V and 4 bases from J, the junction contained 3 bases not matched to a gene. The CDR3 runs 14 residues. CDR1 MNHEY and CDR2 SMNVEV come from the germline V gene (reference sequence). CDR3 amino acids: CASSFGTGAYEQYF. The CDR3 DNA reads as TGTGCCAGCAGTTTCGGGACAGGGGCATACGAGCAGTACTTC.

This clonotype was detected only once. The CDR3 sequence: CASSYSPDRNTEAFF. CDR3 nucleotide sequence: TGTGCCAGCAGTTACTCTCCGGACCGGAACACTGAAGCTTTCTTT. The rearrangement links TRBV6-6 to TRBJ1-1, with D uncertain. With 0 bases removed from V and 1 base from J, the gap between germline ends came to 9 bases. The CDR3 has 15 amino acids. CDR1 is MNHNY, CDR2 SVGAGI, per germline (reference sequence).

The chain recombines TRBV5-1 with TRBJ2-2; no reliable D call. Per the germline V gene, CDR1 is SGHRS and CDR2 is YFSETQ. The CDR3 covers 14 residues. V was trimmed by 5 bases and J by 6 bases, leaving 14 bases between them. This chain's CDR3 is CASRRTSPPGELFF. Written as DNA, the CDR3 is TGCGCCAGCAGACGTACTTCGCCACCCGGGGAGCTGTTTTTT.

The chain links TRBV7-9 to TRBJ2-1; D not certain. This CDR3 region has 14 residues. Trimming took 0 bases from V and 7 from J, leaving 10 bases between them. Germline V gene lookup returns CDR1 SEHNR and CDR2 FQNEAQ (reference sequence). CDR3 coding DNA: TGTGCCAGCAGCTTAGCGTTGGAAACTAATGAGCAGTTCTTC. Translation: CASSLALETNEQFF.

This clonotype appeared once. V and J are TRBV20-1 and TRBJ1-5; TRBD1 agrees at 9 bases. This CDR3 is built from 17 residues. Germline V CDR1 and CDR2: DFQATT, SNEGSKA (reference sequence). V shed 0 bases, J shed 4 bases, and the junction held 10 bases outside the gene matches. The CDR3 region is CSARELGQGGLNQPQHF. CDR3 bases: TGCAGTGCTAGAGAACTGGGACAGGGCGGCCTTAATCAGCCCCAGCATTTT.

This clonotype was found many times. The chain uses TRBV6-2 or TRBV6-3 and TRBJ2-1, with D unclear. Looked up from germline, CDR1 is MNHEY and CDR2 is SVGEGT. CDR3 size: 12 residues. V lost 7 bases and J 6 bases, leaving 10 bases between the germline ends. The CDR3 DNA is TGTGCCAGCACGGCGTACCCCAATGAGCAGTTCTTC. It translates to CASTAYPNEQFF.

This clonotype was seen only a few times. The chain employs TRBV12-3 or TRBV12-4 and TRBJ2-5, with TRBD1 matching over 11 bases. The CDR3 covers 16 residues. Germline trimming cut 5 bases from V and 7 bases from J; bases unmatched to any gene: 12. CDR3 residues: CASSPSGTGGFGTQYF. Written as DNA, the CDR3 is TGTGCCAGCAGTCCCTCCGGGACAGGGGGATTCGGGACCCAGTACTTC.